Listed here is a single TCR beta chain. Its antigen is as yet unknown. The data are from a study of cytomegalovirus exposure and HLA in healthy donors. The donors belonged to the approximately 120-subject validation cohort, separate from the roughly 700-subject first cohort. Clones were sequenced by immunoSEQ multiplex PCR, and TCRdb holds only the in-frame ones, with some missing. The table records roughly 250,000 clones, approximately 87% of them present only once. Study-level findings and limits: Specificity for CMV antigens was confirmed in vitro for a few of the CMV-associated chains. The tendency of first-cohort TCR clusters to co-occur in the roughly 120 validation repertoires was identified by a subsequent analysis. For cytomegalovirus status, the classifier reportedly gave diagnoses with high specificity and sensitivity.

Source material: PBMCs. This clonotype originated in a young man in good health and CMV-seronegative.

The CDR3 is CASSYRTGGLAGADTQYF. Written as DNA, the CDR3 is TGTGCCAGCAGCTACCGGACAGGGGGACTAGCGGGGGCAGATACGCAGTATTTT. The chain carries TRBV7-2 and TRBJ2-3, with 14 bases matching TRBD2. The trim removed 4 bases at V and 4 bases at J, leaving 10 bases unmatched. Germline V lookup: CDR1 SGHTA, CDR2 FQGNSA. The CDR3 spans 18 residues.